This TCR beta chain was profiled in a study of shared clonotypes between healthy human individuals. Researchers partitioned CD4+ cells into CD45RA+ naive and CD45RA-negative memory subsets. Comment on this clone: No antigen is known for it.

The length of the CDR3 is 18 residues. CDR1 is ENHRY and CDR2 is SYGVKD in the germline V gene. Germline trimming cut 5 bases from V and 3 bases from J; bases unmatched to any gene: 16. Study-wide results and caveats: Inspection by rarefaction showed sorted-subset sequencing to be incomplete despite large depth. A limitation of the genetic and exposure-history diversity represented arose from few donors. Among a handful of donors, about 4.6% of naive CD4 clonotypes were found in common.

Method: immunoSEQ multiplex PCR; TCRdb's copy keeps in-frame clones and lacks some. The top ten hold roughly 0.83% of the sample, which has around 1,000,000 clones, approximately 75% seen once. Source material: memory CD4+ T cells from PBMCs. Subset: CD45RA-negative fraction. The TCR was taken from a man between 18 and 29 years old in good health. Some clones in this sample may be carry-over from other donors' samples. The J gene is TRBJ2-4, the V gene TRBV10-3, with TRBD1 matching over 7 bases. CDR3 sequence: CAISLLKQGLQDKNIQYF. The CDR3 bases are TGTGCCATCAGTTTGCTCAAACAGGGGCTCCAAGACAAAAACATTCAGTACTTC.